These T cell receptor beta chains were read from a single sample in a study of T cells in localized non-small cell lung cancer. TCRdb's copy holds only in-frame clones and misses some; the assay was immunoSEQ multiplex PCR. Of tens of thousands of clones in the sample, around 86% are singletons; the top ten hold 5% to 6%. This specimen was peripheral blood mononuclear cells, taken before any cancer treatment. These receptors were obtained from a male donor aged 60 or older with stage II lung adenocarcinoma. The conserved cysteine and the conserved F or W are not part of the CDR3 here. Each record gives: clone size, V gene, CDR3 protein. The size of a clone is reported for some rows only, either as once, few or many, or as a class for expanded clones.

clone_size: NA
v_call: TRBV21-1
cdr3_aa: ASSNLLAGGGNEQF

clone_size: NA
v_call: TRBV28
cdr3_aa: ASSLGQGRMDIQY

clone_size: NA
v_call: TRBV7-9
cdr3_aa: ASSSPGGYTEAF

clone_size: few
v_call: TRBV10-1
cdr3_aa: ASNTGKNTEAF

clone_size: NA
v_call: TRBV6-1
cdr3_aa: ASSESGTGYGYT

clone_size: NA
v_call: TRBV11-2
cdr3_aa: ASSSLQGSVVNEQF

clone_size: NA
v_call: TRBV5-1
cdr3_aa: ASSLRLVAGAAGSETQY

clone_size: few
v_call: TRBV5-1
cdr3_aa: ASSRGQGNLRSYNEQF

clone_size: NA
v_call: TRBV5-1
cdr3_aa: ASSFQGTNYGYT

clone_size: NA
v_call: TRBV5-4
cdr3_aa: ASSLMTENTEAF

clone_size: NA
v_call: TRBV5-6
cdr3_aa: ASSLVLGEAF

clone_size: NA
v_call: TRBV5-1
cdr3_aa: ASSTRSNTEAF

clone_size: NA
v_call: TRBV6-5
cdr3_aa: ASSPTTGELF

clone_size: NA
v_call: TRBV7-9
cdr3_aa: ASSFPTGRTEAF

clone_size: NA
v_call: TRBV4-3
cdr3_aa: ASSQDPQPYEQY

clone_size: NA
v_call: TRBV19
cdr3_aa: ASSVGGTGANVLT

clone_size: NA
v_call: TRBV6-5
cdr3_aa: ASSYSRRGVEAF